Described below is a single TCR beta chain sequence and its context. Its target is unknown. The CDR3 has 15 residues. CDR1 and CDR2 from the germline V gene are SGHRS and YFSETQ. The J segment lost 4 bases and the V segment lost 4 bases, leaving 10 bases of the junction unmatched. The sample comes from a study of T-cell reconstitution after alpha-beta-depleted transplantation in children. Findings and caveats of the study: It was newly produced T cells that mostly accounted for T-cell counts and diversity one year after transplant. Several hundred rapidly expanded clones from non-depleted graft cells reportedly supplied alpha-beta T cells about two months post-transplant.

Library preparation (for TCRbeta) was performed with unique molecular identifiers. One entry per CDR3 protein, called by TCRdb with MiXCR from the PCR reads. Of about 980,000 distinct CDR3 sequences listed, about 29% are singletons. The sequencing here drew on PBMCs, mostly from graft donor cells, taken 360 days after TCRalphabeta/CD19-depleted stem cell transplant. The sequence came from a boy under two years old who had a stem cell transplant for SCID, so the T cells may come from the graft donor. This chain links TRBV5-1 with TRBJ2-7; 8 nucleotides agree with TRBD2. The CDR3 loop reads CASSPSIAGPYEQYF. CDR3 nucleotides: TGCGCCAGCAGCCCCTCGATAGCGGGGCCTTACGAGCAGTACTTC.